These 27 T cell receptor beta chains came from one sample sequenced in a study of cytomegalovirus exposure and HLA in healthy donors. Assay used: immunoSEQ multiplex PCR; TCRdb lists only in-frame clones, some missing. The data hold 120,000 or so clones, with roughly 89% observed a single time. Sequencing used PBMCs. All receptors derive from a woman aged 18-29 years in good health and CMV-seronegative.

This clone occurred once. The CDR3 DNA sequence: TGTGCCAGCAGTCACAGGGATGTGGGGATGAACACTGAAGCTTTCTTT. Translation gives CASSHRDVGMNTEAFF. This chain links TRBV27 with TRBJ1-1, with D maybe TRBD1 (6 bases). The germline V and J ends were trimmed by 5 bases and 0 bases, with 16 bases remaining between them. Germline V gene data show CDR1 as MNHEY and CDR2 as SMNVEV (reference sequence). The CDR3 is 16 residues long.

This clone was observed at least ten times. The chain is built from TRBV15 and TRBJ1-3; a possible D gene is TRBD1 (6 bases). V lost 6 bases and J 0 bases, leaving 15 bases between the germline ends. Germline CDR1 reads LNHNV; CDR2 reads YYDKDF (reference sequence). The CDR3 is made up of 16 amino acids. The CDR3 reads CATRTGGTYSGNTIYF. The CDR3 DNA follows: TGTGCCACCAGGACAGGTGGGACCTACTCTGGAAACACCATATATTTT. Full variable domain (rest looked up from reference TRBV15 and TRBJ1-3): DAMVIQNPRYQVTQFGKPVTLSCSQTLNHNVMYWYQQKSSQAPKLLFHYYDKDFNNEADTPDNFQSRRPNTSFCFLDIRSPGLGDTAMYLCATRTGGTYSGNTIYFGEGSWLTVV.

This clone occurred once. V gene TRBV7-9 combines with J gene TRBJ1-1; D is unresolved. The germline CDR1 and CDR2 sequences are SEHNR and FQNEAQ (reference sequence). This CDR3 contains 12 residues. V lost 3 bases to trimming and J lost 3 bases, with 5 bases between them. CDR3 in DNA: TGTGCCAGCAGCTTTTCTGACACTGAAGCTTTCTTT. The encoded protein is CASSFSDTEAFF.

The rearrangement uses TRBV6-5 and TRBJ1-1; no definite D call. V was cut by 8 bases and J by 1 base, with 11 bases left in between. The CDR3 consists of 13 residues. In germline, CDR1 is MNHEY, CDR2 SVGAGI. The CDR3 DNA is TGTGCCAGCTGGCGGAACGAGAACACTGAAGCTTTCTTT. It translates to CASWRNENTEAFF.

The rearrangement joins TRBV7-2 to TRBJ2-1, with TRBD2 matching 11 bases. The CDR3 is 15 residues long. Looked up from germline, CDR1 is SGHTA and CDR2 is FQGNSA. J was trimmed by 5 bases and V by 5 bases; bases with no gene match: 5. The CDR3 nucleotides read TGTGCCAGCAGCCCTCGACTAGCGGGGAACAATGAGCAGTTCTTC. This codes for CASSPRLAGNNEQFF.

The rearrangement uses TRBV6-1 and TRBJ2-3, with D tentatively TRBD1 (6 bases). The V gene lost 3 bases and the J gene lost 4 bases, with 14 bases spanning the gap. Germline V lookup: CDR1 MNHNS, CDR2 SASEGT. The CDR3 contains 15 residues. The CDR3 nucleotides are TGTGCCAGCAGTGAGTCACAGGGTGGGGCAGATACGCAGTATTTT. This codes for CASSESQGGADTQYF.

CDR3 protein: CASSKDKGAITEAFF. CDR3 bases: TGTGCCAGCAGCAAAGACAAAGGGGCCATCACTGAAGCTTTCTTT. This chain links TRBV21-1 with TRBJ1-1; the table's D gene call, TRBD1, was not cross checked with the DNA. TRBV21-1 is an annotated pseudogene. The CDR3 is made up of 15 amino acids.

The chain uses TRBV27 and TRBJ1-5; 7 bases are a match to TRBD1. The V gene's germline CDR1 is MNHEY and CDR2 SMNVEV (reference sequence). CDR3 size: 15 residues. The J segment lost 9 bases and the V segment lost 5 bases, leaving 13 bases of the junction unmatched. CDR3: CASSHGTEAYSPQHF. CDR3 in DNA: TGTGCCAGCAGTCACGGGACAGAAGCTTATTCGCCCCAGCATTTT.

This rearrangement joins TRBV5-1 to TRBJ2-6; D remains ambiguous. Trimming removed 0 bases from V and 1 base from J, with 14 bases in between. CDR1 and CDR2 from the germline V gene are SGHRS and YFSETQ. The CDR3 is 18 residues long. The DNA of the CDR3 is TGCGCCAGCAGCTTGGGAAACCTGGTGACTTCTGGGGCCAACGTCCTGACTTTC. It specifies CASSLGNLVTSGANVLTF.

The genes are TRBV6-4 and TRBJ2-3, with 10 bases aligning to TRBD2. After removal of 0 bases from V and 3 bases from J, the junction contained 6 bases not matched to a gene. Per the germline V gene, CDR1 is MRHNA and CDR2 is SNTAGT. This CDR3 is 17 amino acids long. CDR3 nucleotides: TGTGCCAGCAGTGACTCGTCTAGCGGGGGAGGTACAGATACGCAGTATTTT. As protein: CASSDSSSGGGTDTQYF.

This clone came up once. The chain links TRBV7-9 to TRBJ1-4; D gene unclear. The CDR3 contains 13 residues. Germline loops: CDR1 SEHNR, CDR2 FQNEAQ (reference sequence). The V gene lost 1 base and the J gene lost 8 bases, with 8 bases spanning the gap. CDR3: CASSLGAGEKLFF. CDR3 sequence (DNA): TGTGCCAGCAGCTTAGGCGCGGGAGAAAAACTGTTTTTT.

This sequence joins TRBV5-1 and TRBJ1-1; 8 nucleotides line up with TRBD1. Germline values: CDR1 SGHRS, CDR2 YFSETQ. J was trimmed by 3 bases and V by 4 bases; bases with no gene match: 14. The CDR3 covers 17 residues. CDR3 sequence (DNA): TGCGCCAGCAGCGTGGAACAGGGGACAGGATGGGACACTGAAGCTTTCTTT. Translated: CASSVEQGTGWDTEAFF.

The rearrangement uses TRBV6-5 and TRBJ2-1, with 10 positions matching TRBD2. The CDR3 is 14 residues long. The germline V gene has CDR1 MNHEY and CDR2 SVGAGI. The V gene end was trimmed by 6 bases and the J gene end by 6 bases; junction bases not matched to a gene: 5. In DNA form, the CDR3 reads TGTGCCAGCAGCCGCAGACTAGCGGGCAATGAGCAGTTCTTC. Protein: CASSRRLAGNEQFF.

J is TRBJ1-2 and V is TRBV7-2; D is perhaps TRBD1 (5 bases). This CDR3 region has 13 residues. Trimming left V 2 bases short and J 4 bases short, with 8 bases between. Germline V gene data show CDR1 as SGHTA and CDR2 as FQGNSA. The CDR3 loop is CASSLFQGYGYTF. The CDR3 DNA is TGTGCCAGCAGCTTATTTCAGGGCTATGGCTACACCTTC.

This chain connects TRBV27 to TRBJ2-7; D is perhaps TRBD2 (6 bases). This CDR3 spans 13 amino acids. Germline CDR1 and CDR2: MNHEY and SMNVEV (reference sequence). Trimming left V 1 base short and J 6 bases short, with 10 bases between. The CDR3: CASSLLGGSEQYF. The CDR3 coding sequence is TGTGCCAGCAGTTTATTAGGAGGGAGCGAGCAGTACTTC.

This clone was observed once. The CDR3 region has the DNA TGTGCCAGCACCCCCGGGGGAGGCAACTCACCCCTCCACTTT. Residues: CASTPGGGNSPLHF. The chain couples TRBV25-1 to TRBJ1-6; D perhaps matches TRBD1 (5 bases). The CDR3 length is 14 residues. Germline loops: CDR1 MGHDK, CDR2 SYGVNS. Trimming removed 7 bases from V and 10 bases from J, with 17 bases in between. The full variable domain, completed using reference TRBV25-1 and TRBJ1-6, is EADIYQTPRYLVIGTGKKITLECSQTMGHDKMYWYQQDPGMELHLIHYSYGVNSTEKGDLSSESTVSRIRTEHFPLTLESARPSHTSQYLCASTPGGGNSPLHFGNGTRLTVT.

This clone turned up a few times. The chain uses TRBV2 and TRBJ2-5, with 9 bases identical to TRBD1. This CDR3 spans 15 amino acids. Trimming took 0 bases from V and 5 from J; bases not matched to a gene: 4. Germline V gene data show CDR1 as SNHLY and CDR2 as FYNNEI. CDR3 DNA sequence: TGTGCCAGCAGTGAAGCCGGGACAGGGACGGAGACCCAGTACTTC. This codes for CASSEAGTGTETQYF.

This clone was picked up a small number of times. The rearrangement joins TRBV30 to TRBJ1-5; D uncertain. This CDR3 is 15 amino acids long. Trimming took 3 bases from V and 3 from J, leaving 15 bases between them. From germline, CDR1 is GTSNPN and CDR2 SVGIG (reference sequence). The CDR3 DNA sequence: TGTGCCTGGAGGGGCCGGGAACAACCCAATCAGCCCCAGCATTTT. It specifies CAWRGREQPNQPQHF.

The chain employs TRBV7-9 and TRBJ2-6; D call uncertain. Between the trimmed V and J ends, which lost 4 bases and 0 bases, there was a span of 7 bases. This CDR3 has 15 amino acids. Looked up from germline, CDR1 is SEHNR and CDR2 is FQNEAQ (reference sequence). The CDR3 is CASSYYSSGANVLTF. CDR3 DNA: TGTGCCAGCAGCTATTATAGCTCTGGGGCCAACGTCCTGACTTTC.

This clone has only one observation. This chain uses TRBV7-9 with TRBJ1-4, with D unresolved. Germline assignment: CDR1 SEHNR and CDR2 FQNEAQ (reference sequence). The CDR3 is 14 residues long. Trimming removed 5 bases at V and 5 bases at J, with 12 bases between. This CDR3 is CASSHGFENEKLFF. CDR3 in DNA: TGTGCCAGCAGCCACGGTTTCGAAAATGAAAAACTGTTTTTT.

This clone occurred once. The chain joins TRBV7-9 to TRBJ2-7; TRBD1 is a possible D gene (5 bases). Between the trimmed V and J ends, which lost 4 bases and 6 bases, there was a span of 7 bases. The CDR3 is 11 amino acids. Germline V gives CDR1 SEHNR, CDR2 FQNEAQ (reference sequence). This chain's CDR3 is CASSSGSEQYF. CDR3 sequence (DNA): TGTGCCAGCAGCTCAGGGTCCGAGCAGTACTTC.

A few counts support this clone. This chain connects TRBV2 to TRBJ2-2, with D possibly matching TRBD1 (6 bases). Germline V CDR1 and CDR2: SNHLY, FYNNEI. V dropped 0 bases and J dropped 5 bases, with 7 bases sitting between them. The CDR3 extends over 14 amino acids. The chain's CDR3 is CASSEATGTGELFF. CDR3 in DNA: TGTGCCAGCAGTGAAGCGACAGGAACCGGGGAGCTGTTTTTT.

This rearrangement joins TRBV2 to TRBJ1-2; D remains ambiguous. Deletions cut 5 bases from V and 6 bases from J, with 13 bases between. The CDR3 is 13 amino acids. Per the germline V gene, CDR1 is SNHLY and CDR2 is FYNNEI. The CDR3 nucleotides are TGTGCCAGCAGTCCCCGGAGGGCGGATGGCTACACCTTC. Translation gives CASSPRRADGYTF.

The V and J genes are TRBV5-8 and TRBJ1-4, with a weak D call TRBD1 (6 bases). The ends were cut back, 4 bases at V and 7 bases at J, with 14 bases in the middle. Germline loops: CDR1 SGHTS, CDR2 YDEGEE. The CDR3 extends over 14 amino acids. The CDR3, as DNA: TGTGCCAGCAGCCCCAGGGGCGGGAGTGAAAAACTGTTTTTT. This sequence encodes CASSPRGGSEKLFF.

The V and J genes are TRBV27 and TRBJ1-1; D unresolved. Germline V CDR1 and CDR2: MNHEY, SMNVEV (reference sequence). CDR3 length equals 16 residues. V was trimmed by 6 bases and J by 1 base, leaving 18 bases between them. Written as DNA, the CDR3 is TGTGCCAGCAGGCGGGATGGGCGACCCACGAACACTGAAGCTTTCTTT. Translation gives CASRRDGRPTNTEAFF.

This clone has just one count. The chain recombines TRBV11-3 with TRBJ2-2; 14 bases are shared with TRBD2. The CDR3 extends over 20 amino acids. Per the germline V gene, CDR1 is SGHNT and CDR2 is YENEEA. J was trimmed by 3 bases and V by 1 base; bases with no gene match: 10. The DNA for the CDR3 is TGTGCCAGCAGCTTAGGTTCCGGGACTAGCGGGAGTCCGTACACCGGGGAGCTGTTTTTT. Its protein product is CASSLGSGTSGSPYTGELFF.

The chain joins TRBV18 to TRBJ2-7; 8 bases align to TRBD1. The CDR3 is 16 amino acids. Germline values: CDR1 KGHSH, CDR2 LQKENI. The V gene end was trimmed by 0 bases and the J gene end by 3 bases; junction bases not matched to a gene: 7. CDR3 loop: CASSPPGTGTFYEQYF. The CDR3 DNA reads TGTGCCAGCTCACCACCGGGGACAGGCACCTTCTACGAGCAGTACTTC.